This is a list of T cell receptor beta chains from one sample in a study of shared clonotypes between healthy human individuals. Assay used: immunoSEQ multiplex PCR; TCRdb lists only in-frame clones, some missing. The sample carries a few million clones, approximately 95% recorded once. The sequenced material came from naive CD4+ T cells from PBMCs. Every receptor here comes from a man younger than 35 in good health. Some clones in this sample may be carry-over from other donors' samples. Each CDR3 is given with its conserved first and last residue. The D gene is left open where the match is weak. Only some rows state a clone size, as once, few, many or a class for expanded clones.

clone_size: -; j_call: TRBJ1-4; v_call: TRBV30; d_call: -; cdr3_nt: TGTGCCTGGAGTCACAGGGTTGGTGAAAAACTGTTTTTT; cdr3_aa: CAWSHRVGEKLFF
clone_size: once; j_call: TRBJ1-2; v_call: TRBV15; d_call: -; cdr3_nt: TGTGCCACCAGCAGAGAGGGAGGGTCAATCTATGGCTACACCTTC; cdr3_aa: CATSREGGSIYGYTF
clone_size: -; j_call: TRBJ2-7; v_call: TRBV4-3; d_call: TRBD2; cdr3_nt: TGCGCCAGCAGCCCTCAAATAGCGGGAGGGCCATCATACGAGCAGTACTTC; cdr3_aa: CASSPQIAGGPSYEQYF
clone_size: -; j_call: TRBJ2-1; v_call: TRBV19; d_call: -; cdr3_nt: TGTGCCAGTAGTATAGTGGCCTACAATGAGCAGTTCTTC; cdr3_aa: CASSIVAYNEQFF
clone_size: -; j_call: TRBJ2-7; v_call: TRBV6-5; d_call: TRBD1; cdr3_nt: TGTGCCAGCAGTTACGCTGGACAGGCTCCCTACGAGCAGTACTTC; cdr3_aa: CASSYAGQAPYEQYF
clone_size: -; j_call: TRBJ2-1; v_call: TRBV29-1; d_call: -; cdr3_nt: TGCAGCGTCCGTGAGTCGACCAGCGAAGGCCATGAGCAGTTCTTC; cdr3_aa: CSVRESTSEGHEQFF
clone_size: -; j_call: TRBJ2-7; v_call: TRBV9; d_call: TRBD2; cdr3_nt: TGTGCCAGCAGCGTAGGGGAGGGACGAACGCCCCTCGCTGCCGAGCAGTACTTC; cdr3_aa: CASSVGEGRTPLAAEQYF
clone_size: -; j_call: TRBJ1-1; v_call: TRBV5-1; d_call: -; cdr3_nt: TGCGCCACGGGTTTAGGTTTCCCGAACACTGAAGCTTTCTTT; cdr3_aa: CATGLGFPNTEAFF
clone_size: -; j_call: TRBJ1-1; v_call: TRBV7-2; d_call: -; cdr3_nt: TGTGCCAGCAGCCCAAGGTCGTACACTGAAGCTTTCTTT; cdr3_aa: CASSPRSYTEAFF
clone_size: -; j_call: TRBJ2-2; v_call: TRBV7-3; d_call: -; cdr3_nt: TGTGCCAGCAGCTTAGGAGGAGGGGGTTACACCGGGGAGCTGTTTTTT; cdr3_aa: CASSLGGGGYTGELFF
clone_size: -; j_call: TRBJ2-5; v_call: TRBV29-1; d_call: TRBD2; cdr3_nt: TGCAGCGCTTGGACTAGCGGGAGGGCAGAGACCCAGTACTTC; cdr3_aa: CSAWTSGRAETQYF
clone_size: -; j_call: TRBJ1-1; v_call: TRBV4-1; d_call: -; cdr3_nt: TGCGCCAGCAGCCAAGCCCGGACAACTTTGAACACTGAAGCTTTCTTT; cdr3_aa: CASSQARTTLNTEAFF
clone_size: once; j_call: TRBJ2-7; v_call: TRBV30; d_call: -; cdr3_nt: TGTGCCTGGAGTGTAATTTACGAGCAGTACTTC; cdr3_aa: CAWSVIYEQYF
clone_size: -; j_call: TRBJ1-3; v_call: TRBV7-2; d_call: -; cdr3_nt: TGTGCCAGCAGCTTACTAGCAGGGGACTACGGAAACACCATATATTTT; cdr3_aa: CASSLLAGDYGNTIYF
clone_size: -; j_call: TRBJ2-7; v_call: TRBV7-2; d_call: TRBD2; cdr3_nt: TGTGCCAGCAGCTTAAGAGGGCGGACTAGCGGGAGGGAGTCCTACGAGCAGTACTTC; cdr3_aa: CASSLRGRTSGRESYEQYF
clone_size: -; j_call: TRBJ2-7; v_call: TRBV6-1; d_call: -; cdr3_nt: TGTCAGGGAATAGGGACGGCCCCCACCTACGAGCAGTACTTC; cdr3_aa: CQGIGTAPTYEQYF
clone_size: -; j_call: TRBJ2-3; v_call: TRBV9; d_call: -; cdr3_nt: TGTGCCAGCAACCCCGGCGGCGCAGATACGCAGTATTTT; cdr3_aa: CASNPGGADTQYF
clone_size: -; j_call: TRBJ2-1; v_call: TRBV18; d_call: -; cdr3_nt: TGTGCCAGCTCACCCCCTGGGGCACTGGCCAATGAGCAGTTCTTC; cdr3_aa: CASSPPGALANEQFF
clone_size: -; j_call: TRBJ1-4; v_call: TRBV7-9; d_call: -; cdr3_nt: TGTGCCAGCAGCTTAGGACAGGCCGTGGAAAAACTGTTTTTT; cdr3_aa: CASSLGQAVEKLFF
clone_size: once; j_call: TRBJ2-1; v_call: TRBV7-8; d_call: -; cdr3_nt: TGTGCCAGCAGCTTAGAAGGGGTTGAGCAGTTCTTC; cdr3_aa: CASSLEGVEQFF
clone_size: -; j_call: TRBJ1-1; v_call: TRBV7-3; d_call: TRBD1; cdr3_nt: TGTGCCAGCAGCTTAGATAGCGGGACAGGGCTCTCGGGGGCTTTCTTT; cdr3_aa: CASSLDSGTGLSGAFF
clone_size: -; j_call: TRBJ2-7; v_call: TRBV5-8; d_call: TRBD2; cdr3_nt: TGTGCCAGCAGCTCGATGTGGACTAGCGGATACTACGAGCAGTACTTC; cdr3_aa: CASSSMWTSGYYEQYF
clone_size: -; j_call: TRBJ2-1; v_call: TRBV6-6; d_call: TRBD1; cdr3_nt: TGTGCCAGCATCAGTATGACAGGGGCCTACAATGAGCAGTTCTTC; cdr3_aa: CASISMTGAYNEQFF
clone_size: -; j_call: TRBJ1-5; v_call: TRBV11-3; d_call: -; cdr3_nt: TGTGCCAGCAGCCCCCAACTGAAAGATAGCAATCAGCCCCAGCATTTT; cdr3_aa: CASSPQLKDSNQPQHF
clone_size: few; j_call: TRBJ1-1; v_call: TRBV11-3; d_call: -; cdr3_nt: TGTGCCAGCAGTGCAAAGATGAACACTGAAGCTTTCTTT; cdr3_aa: CASSAKMNTEAFF
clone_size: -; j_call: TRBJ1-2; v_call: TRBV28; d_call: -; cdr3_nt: TGTGCCAGCAGGGGTGTTATGGCGGTCGGGGTCTCGGGTGGCTACACCTTC; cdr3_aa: CASRGVMAVGVSGGYTF
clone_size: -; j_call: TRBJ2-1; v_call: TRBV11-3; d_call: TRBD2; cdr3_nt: TGTGCCAGCAGCGCAGCCGGGACTAGCGTACAGCAGCAGTTCTTC; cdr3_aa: CASSAAGTSVQQQFF
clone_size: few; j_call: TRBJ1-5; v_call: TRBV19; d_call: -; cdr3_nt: TGTGCCAGTAGTACTCCCCCGAGTAATCAGCCCCAGCATTTT; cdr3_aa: CASSTPPSNQPQHF
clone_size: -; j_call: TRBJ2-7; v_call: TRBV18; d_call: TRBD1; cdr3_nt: TGTGCCAGCTCACCACTCCCCGGGACAGAGAGCTCCTACGAGCAGTACTTC; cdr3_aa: CASSPLPGTESSYEQYF
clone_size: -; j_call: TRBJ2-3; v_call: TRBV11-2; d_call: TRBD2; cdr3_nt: TGTGCCAGCAGCTTTCGAATAGCGGGAGTCGGGGATACGCAGTATTTT; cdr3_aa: CASSFRIAGVGDTQYF
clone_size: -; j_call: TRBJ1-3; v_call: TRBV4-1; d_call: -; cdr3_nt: TGCGCCAGCAGCCAAGCGGAGTTTAGTAGCACCATATATTTT; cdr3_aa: CASSQAEFSSTIYF
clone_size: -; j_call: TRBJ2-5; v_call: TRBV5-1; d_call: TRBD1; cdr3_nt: TGCGCCAGCAGCTACTCCGGGACAGGGGAAGAGACCCAGTACTTC; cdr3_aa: CASSYSGTGEETQYF
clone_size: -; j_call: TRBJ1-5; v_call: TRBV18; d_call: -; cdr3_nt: TGTGCCAGCTCACCCCAAGGGAGTCAGCCCCAGCATTTT; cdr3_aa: CASSPQGSQPQHF
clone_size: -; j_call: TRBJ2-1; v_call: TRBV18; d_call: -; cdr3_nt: TGTGCCAGCTCACAACGGGCCGTATACAATGAGCAGTTCTTC; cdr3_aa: CASSQRAVYNEQFF
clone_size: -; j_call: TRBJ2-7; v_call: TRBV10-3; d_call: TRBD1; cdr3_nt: TGTGCCATCAGCCCCATTGGGACAGCCGAACAGTACTTC; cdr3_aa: CAISPIGTAEQYF
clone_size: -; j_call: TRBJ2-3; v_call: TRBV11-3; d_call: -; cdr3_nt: TGTGCCAGCAGCAATGCCGGAGGGCGAGATACGCAGTATTTT; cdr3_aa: CASSNAGGRDTQYF
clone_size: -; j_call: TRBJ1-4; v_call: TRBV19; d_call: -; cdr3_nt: TGTGCCAGTAGTATGGGAAGATTTAATGAAAAACTGTTTTTT; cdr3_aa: CASSMGRFNEKLFF
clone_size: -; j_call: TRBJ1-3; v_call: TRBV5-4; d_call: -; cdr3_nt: TGTGCCAGCACCAGAGACTCTGGAAACACCATATATTTT; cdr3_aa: CASTRDSGNTIYF
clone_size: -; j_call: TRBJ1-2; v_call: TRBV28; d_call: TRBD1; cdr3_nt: TGTGCCAGCAGTTCACCAACGGGACAGAACTATGGCTACACCTTC; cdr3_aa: CASSSPTGQNYGYTF
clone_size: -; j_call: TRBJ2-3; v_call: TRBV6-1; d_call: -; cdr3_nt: TGTGCCAGCAGCCCAAGCACAGATACGCAGTATTTT; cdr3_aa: CASSPSTDTQYF
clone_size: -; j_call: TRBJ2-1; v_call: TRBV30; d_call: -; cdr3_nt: TGTGCCTGGATGACTAACGACAATGAGCAGTTCTTC; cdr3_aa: CAWMTNDNEQFF
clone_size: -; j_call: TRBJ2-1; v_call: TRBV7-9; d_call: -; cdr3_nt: TGTGCCAGCAGTGGACGTGGGGGTTCCTACAATGAGCAGTTCTTC; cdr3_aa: CASSGRGGSYNEQFF
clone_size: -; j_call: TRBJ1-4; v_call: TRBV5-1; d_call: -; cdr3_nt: TGCGCCAGCAGTCAGGGGTCGGATGAAAAACTGTTTTTT; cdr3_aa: CASSQGSDEKLFF
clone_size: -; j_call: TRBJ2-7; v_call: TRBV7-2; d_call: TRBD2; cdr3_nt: TGTGCCAGCAGCCGAGGACTAGCGGCCGACGAGCAGTACTTC; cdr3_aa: CASSRGLAADEQYF
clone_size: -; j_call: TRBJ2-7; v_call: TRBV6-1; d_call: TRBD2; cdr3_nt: TGTGCCAGCAGTACGCGGACTAGCGGGAACGAGCAGTACTTC; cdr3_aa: CASSTRTSGNEQYF
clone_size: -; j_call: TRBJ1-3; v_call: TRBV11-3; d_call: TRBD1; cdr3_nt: TGTGCCAGCAGCGCGACAGGGACGGGAAACACCATATATTTT; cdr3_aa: CASSATGTGNTIYF
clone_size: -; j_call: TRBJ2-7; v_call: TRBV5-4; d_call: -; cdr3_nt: TGTGCCAGCAGCTACTCCGGGGGGCTGGGCGAGCAGTACTTC; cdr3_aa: CASSYSGGLGEQYF
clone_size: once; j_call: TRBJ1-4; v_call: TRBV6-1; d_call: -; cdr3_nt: TGTGCCAGCAGTGTGGAAACTGAAAAACTGTTTTTT; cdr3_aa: CASSVETEKLFF
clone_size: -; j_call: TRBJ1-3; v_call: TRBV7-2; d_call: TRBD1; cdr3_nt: TGTGCCAGCAGCCCCTGGGACAGGGGGCTAATTGGAAACACCATATATTTT; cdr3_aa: CASSPWDRGLIGNTIYF
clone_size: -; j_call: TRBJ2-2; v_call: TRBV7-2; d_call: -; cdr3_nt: TGTGCCAGCAGCTTAGGACCCAGCACCGGGGAGCTGTTTTTT; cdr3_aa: CASSLGPSTGELFF
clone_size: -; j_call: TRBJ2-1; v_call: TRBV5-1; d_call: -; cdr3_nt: TGCGCCAGCAGCTTGGATGTCGAGGCCTACAATGAGCAGTTCTTC; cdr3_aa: CASSLDVEAYNEQFF
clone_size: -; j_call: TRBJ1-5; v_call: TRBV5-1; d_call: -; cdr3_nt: TGCGCCAGCAGCTTGGAACCCAATCAGCCCCAGCATTTT; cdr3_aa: CASSLEPNQPQHF